This T cell receptor beta chain comes out of a study of blood T cell repertoires in COVID-19. Study in general: Collection of acute and convalescent COVID-19 samples took place in the United States, Italy and Spain. T cells, B-cell-depleted T cells, or PBMCs supplied cDNA or gDNA.

Per the authors' pipeline: By means of reference gene primer amplification, nucleated cell counts were estimated. The data were produced by immunoSEQ multiplex PCR, yet TCRdb's version contains in-frame clones alone and is incomplete. D and trimming were read from the DNA, whereas the V and J calls and clone size are those reported in that table. The sample has about 45,000 clones, approximately 80% seen once. CDR3 size: 15 residues. The V end lost 4 bases, the J end lost 2 bases, and 12 bases lay between the germline ends. CDR1 SGHNT and CDR2 YENEEA come from the germline V gene. Sequencing was performed on peripheral blood. This TCR derives from a human donor in a cohort sampled during active COVID-19. This rearrangement joins TRBV11-3 to TRBJ2-1; D perhaps matches TRBD2 (5 bases). The DNA of the CDR3 is TGTGCCAGCAGCTCTAGCCTTTTCACCTACAATGAGCAGTTCTTC. Translation gives CASSSSLFTYNEQFF.